This T cell receptor (beta chain) was sequenced for a study of Graves' ophthalmopathy and Graves' hyperthyroidism. Study context: No ophthalmopathy within 18 months of follow-up signified stable hyperthyroidism.

Findings of the study overall: Clonotypes were expanded in thyroid at above 0.001 frequency, and most also appeared in blood.

None of the included patients had other autoimmune diseases, uncontrolled infections, pregnancy or lactation, as these led to exclusion. Clinical symptoms, serum thyroxine, TRAb, thyroid ultrasound and orbital computed tomography determined diagnosis. The V end was cut by 3 bases, the J end by 3 bases, with 20 bases between. Germline CDR1 DFQATT, CDR2 SNEGSKA (reference sequence). The CDR3 is made up of 16 amino acids. Remarks on this clonotype: Antigen unknown.

Beta-chain TCR CDR3 regions were amplified from RNA transcripts. The library came from an HTBI-primed first-round RT-PCR and a second-round multiplex PCR. Using its own MiXCR run on the multiplex PCR reads, TCRdb lists one record per CDR3 protein. Altogether 500,000 to 600,000 distinct CDR3 sequences are present, under 40% being singletons, with the ten largest covering roughly 4.5%. The sample comprised peripheral blood or thyroid tissue (not recorded which). The V gene is TRBV20-1, the J gene TRBJ2-5, with D perhaps matching TRBD1 (5 bases). The clonotype comes from an adult man with Graves' hyperthyroidism. The CDR3 is CSASGAAPEREETQYF. As DNA, the CDR3 is TGCAGTGCTAGTGGGGCGGCTCCGGAGCGAGAAGAGACCCAGTACTTC.